The clone carrying this T cell receptor beta chain has more than one count but fewer than ten. TCRdb's copy holds only in-frame clones and misses some; the assay was immunoSEQ multiplex PCR. This sample yields approximately 270,000 clones, of which about four fifths are seen a single time; 15% to 18% belongs to the top ten. This entry belongs to a study of blood T cell repertoires in COVID-19. Per the germline V gene, CDR1 is ENHRY and CDR2 is SYGVKD. CDR3 length: 15 amino acids. V trimming: 6 bases; J trimming: 5 bases; junction bases outside the gene matches: 9. The clonotype comes from a person between 65 and 79 years old with COVID-19, enrolled during active disease. The V call is TRBV10-3, the J call TRBJ2-3; the match to TRBD1 covers 9 bases. Sequences were obtained from peripheral blood. The CDR3 spells CAISATAGQGDTQYF. The CDR3 DNA reads as TGTGCCATCAGCGCGACCGCGGGACAGGGAGATACGCAGTATTTT.